Presented here are 32 T cell receptor beta chains from one specimen sequenced in a study of blood T cell repertoires in COVID-19. Generated by immunoSEQ multiplex PCR, the TCRdb table keeps only in-frame clones and is missing some. The profile shows some 400,000 clones, approximately 92% of them singletons. The sample was PBMCs or T cells enriched from blood (not recorded which). These receptors were obtained from a man aged 30-40 years who had recovered from COVID-19.

The rearrangement uses TRBV3-1 (or the pseudogene TRBV3-2) and TRBJ2-3; 7 nucleotides align to TRBD2. CDR1 and CDR2 (germline): LGHDT, YNNKEL (reference sequence). The CDR3 consists of 13 residues. J gave up 2 bases and V 4 bases, and 0 bases lay outside the gene matches. The DNA of the CDR3 is TGTGCCAGCAGCCGGGACTACACAGATACGCAGTATTTT. Translating it yields CASSRDYTDTQYF.

This chain links TRBV5-1 with TRBJ2-7; 14 bases are shared with TRBD2. V lost 3 bases, J lost 1 base, and 6 bases stayed unmatched. CDR1 is SGHRS, CDR2 YFSETQ, per germline. The CDR3 totals 17 residues. CDR3 nucleotides: TGCGCCAGCAGCTCCGGACTAGCGGGAGGCGCGTCCTACGAGCAGTACTTC. It is translated as CASSSGLAGGASYEQYF. Complete variable domain (other parts from reference TRBV5-1 and TRBJ2-7): KAGVTQTPRYLIKTRGQQVTLSCSPISGHRSVSWYQQTPGQGLQFLFEYFSETQRNKGNFPGRFSGRQFSNSRSEMNVSTLELGDSALYLCASSSGLAGGASYEQYFGPGTRLTVT.

This clone was observed a single time. This sequence joins TRBV28 and TRBJ2-1; 10 bases map to TRBD2. Germline V gene data show CDR1 as MDHEN and CDR2 as SYDVKM. V lost 2 bases and J lost 9; bases outside the gene matches: 13. The CDR3 sequence is 17 residues long. Written as DNA, the CDR3 is TGTGCCAGCAGTTTACCCGGGCTAGCGGGAGTCAGGGTTGAGCAGTTCTTC. Its protein product is CASSLPGLAGVRVEQFF.

On this clone itself: Other DNA sequences of this sample code for an identical CDR3. The CDR3 DNA follows: TGTGCCAGCAGGGGAGATACAGATACGCAGTATTTT. It is translated as CASRGDTDTQYF. The chain employs TRBV2 and TRBJ2-3, with D possibly TRBD2 on 5 matching bases. Germline values: CDR1 SNHLY, CDR2 FYNNEI. The CDR3 is 12 residues long. Trimming left V 6 bases short and J 3 bases short, with 7 bases between.

The chain uses TRBV18 and TRBJ2-5; 9 bases agree with TRBD2. V shed 3 bases and J 0 bases; nucleotides not matched to a gene: 5. The CDR3 is 16 amino acids. Germline loops: CDR1 KGHSH, CDR2 LQKENI. The CDR3 here is CASSPRLADYQETQYF. For the CDR3, the DNA is TGTGCCAGCTCACCTCGACTAGCGGATTACCAAGAGACCCAGTACTTC.

V and J are TRBV29-1 and TRBJ1-2; D is undetermined. Per the germline V gene, CDR1 is SQVTM and CDR2 is ANQGSEA. CDR3 size: 16 residues. V lost 3 bases and J lost 1, with 18 bases in between. The CDR3 sequence is CSVDTPWRMHNYGYTF. In DNA, the CDR3 is TGCAGCGTTGATACACCGTGGAGAATGCATAACTATGGCTACACCTTC.

This clone was seen more than once but under ten times. The CDR3 DNA reads as TGTGCCACCAGCAGAGGACAGGGAAAGGGGGAGCAGTACTTC. Translation: CATSRGQGKGEQYF. The V gene is TRBV15, the J gene TRBJ2-7; 7 bases match TRBD1. CDR3 size: 14 residues. The ends lost 1 base at V and 7 bases at J; junction bases unmatched: 7. Germline CDR1 and CDR2: LNHNV and YYDKDF (reference sequence).

This sequence joins TRBV7-9 and TRBJ1-4, with D perhaps matching TRBD1 (6 bases). The CDR3 consists of 16 residues. Germline lookup yields CDR1 SEHNR and CDR2 FQNEAQ (reference sequence). The ends were cut back, 5 bases at V and 0 bases at J, with 13 bases in the middle. The CDR3 nucleotides are TGTGCCAGCAGCCAAGCTCCAGGGGCAACTAATGAAAAACTGTTTTTT. Amino acids: CASSQAPGATNEKLFF. Using reference TRBV7-9 and TRBJ1-4 for the parts outside the CDR3, the full variable domain is DTGVSQNPRHKITKRGQNVTFRCDPISEHNRLYWYRQTLGQGPEFLTYFQNEAQLEKSRLLSDRFSAERPKGSFSTLEIQRTEQGDSAMYLCASSQAPGATNEKLFFGSGTQLSVL.

V is TRBV4-2 and J is TRBJ2-1; the D gene is possibly TRBD2 (5 bases). The CDR3 covers 16 residues. Trimming took off 0 bases at V and 10 bases at J, with 19 bases between the two ends. The V gene's germline CDR1 is LGHNA and CDR2 YNFKEQ. The CDR3 DNA sequence: TGTGCCAGCAGCCAAGAACGGGGTGTCAAGCGCCGGGAGCAGTTCTTC. This sequence encodes CASSQERGVKRREQFF.

The chain carries TRBV12-3 or TRBV12-4 and TRBJ1-2; D unresolved. The CDR3 sequence is 13 residues long. V gave up 4 bases and J gave up 8 bases, with 14 bases separating them. CDR3 nucleotide sequence: TGTGCCAGCAGTTCACAAGGTGAGGGAGGCTACACCTTC. Translation: CASSSQGEGGYTF.

The chain couples TRBV13 to TRBJ1-1; no reliable D call. Deletions cut 5 bases from V and 6 bases from J, with 16 bases between. Germline V gene sequence: CDR1 PRHDT, CDR2 FYEKMQ (reference sequence). The CDR3 consists of 14 residues. CDR3 DNA sequence: TGTGCCAGCAGCATATCAATCGGGGAACCTGAAGCTTTCTTT. It codes for CASSISIGEPEAFF.

J is TRBJ1-1 and V is TRBV19, with 9 bases lining up with TRBD1. The CDR3 is 18 residues long. J was trimmed by 0 bases and V by 1 base; bases with no gene match: 9. The germline gives CDR1 LNHDA, CDR2 SQIVND (reference sequence). The CDR3 protein is CASSIGDRAGAMNTEAFF. CDR3 nucleotide sequence: TGTGCCAGTAGTATAGGGGACAGGGCGGGAGCTATGAACACTGAAGCTTTCTTT.

As concerns this clone: The same CDR3 arises from other DNA sequences in this sample as well. The J gene is TRBJ2-6, the V gene TRBV28; D gene ambiguous. The CDR3 spans 14 residues. Germline CDR1 and CDR2: MDHEN and SYDVKM. V was shortened by 4 bases and J by 0 bases, with 4 bases between the two germline ends. CDR3 DNA sequence: TGTGCCAGCAGTTCAGGCTCTGGGGCCAACGTCCTGACTTTC. This gives the protein CASSSGSGANVLTF. The full variable domain, completed using reference TRBV28 and TRBJ2-6, is DVKVTQSSRYLVKRTGEKVFLECVQDMDHENMFWYRQDPGLGLRLIYFSYDVKMKEKGDIPEGYSVSREKKERFSLILESASTNQTSMYLCASSSGSGANVLTFGAGSRLTVL.

The chain joins TRBV5-1 to TRBJ1-5; tentative D call: TRBD1 (5 bases). Trimming left V 1 base short and J 6 bases short, with 11 bases between. The germline V gene has CDR1 SGHRS and CDR2 YFSETQ. This CDR3 is 14 amino acids long. CDR3: CASSLYGGVQPQHF. In DNA, the CDR3 is TGCGCCAGCAGCTTGTATGGGGGGGTTCAGCCCCAGCATTTT.

The chain uses TRBV7-6 and TRBJ2-1, with D possibly being TRBD1 (5 bases). With 0 bases removed from V and 7 bases from J, the gap between germline ends came to 16 bases. The CDR3 totals 16 residues. Germline V gene lookup returns CDR1 SGHVS and CDR2 FNYEAQ. The CDR3 spells CASSLAGQGFTNEQFF. As DNA, the CDR3 is TGTGCCAGCAGCTTAGCGGGGCAGGGTTTTACAAATGAGCAGTTCTTC.

The chain links TRBV7-9 to TRBJ1-3; D gene ambiguous. The CDR3 consists of 11 residues. Germline V gene lookup returns CDR1 SEHNR and CDR2 FQNEAQ (reference sequence). V lost 6 bases, J lost 8 bases, and 8 bases lay in between. DNA for the CDR3: TGTGCCAGCAGGGGGAGAGACACCATATATTTT. Its translation is CASRGRDTIYF.

This clone was detected only once. The chain uses TRBV19 and TRBJ1-5; 7 bases are shared with TRBD1. V was clipped by 5 bases and J by 0 bases; unmatched bases: 7. The germline V gene has CDR1 LNHDA and CDR2 SQIVND (reference sequence). The CDR3 is 16 residues long. In DNA form, the CDR3 reads TGTGCCAGTAGTGAGGGGGCGACAGCTAGCAATCAGCCCCAGCATTTT. It yields the protein CASSEGATASNQPQHF.

There are a few counts of this clone. V and J are TRBV27 and TRBJ1-3; D is perhaps TRBD1 (5 bases). The germline V gene encodes CDR1 MNHEY and CDR2 SMNVEV (reference sequence). The CDR3 spans 15 residues. Between the trimmed V and J ends, which lost 4 bases and 4 bases, there was a span of 14 bases. CDR3 residues: CASSSPGTVGNTIYF. The CDR3 DNA sequence: TGTGCCAGCAGTTCCCCCGGGACTGTGGGAAACACCATATATTTT.

This sequence joins TRBV27 and TRBJ2-7; a possible D gene is TRBD1 (6 bases). CDR1 is MNHEY and CDR2 is SMNVEV in the germline V gene (reference sequence). The CDR3 length is 19 residues. V lost 5 bases to trimming and J lost 4 bases, with 30 bases between them. CDR3 nucleotide sequence: TGTGCCAGCAGTCCAAAACCCCCCCAGTTGCAGGGGTATATGTACGAGCAGTACTTC. Amino acids: CASSPKPPQLQGYMYEQYF.

The V call is TRBV18, the J call TRBJ1-5; TRBD1 matches 9 bases. The CDR3 extends over 16 amino acids. Losses at the gene ends were 5 bases for V and 3 bases for J; bases not matched to a gene: 8. The germline V gene has CDR1 KGHSH and CDR2 LQKENI. CDR3 loop: CASSSRQGDFNQPQHF. As DNA, the CDR3 is TGTGCCAGCTCATCAAGACAGGGGGACTTCAATCAGCCCCAGCATTTT.

The rearrangement uses TRBV5-5 and TRBJ2-7, with TRBD1 matching 10 bases. The CDR3 has 16 residues. Germline V gene lookup returns CDR1 SGHKS and CDR2 YYEKEE (reference sequence). V trimming: 4 bases; J trimming: 5 bases; junction bases outside the gene matches: 12. CDR3 bases: TGTGCCAGCAGCGTCCTCCCCCGGGACAGGGGCCACGAGCAGTACTTC. Protein sequence: CASSVLPRDRGHEQYF.

The CDR3 DNA reads TGTGCCAGCAGCTTAGGACAGGGGGAACTAGTCGGCTACACCTTC. Translating gives CASSLGQGELVGYTF. The V call is TRBV7-9, the J call TRBJ1-2; 9 bases fit TRBD1. Germline V gene data show CDR1 as SEHNR and CDR2 as FQNEAQ (reference sequence). J was trimmed by 8 bases and V by 1 base; bases with no gene match: 8. The CDR3 extends over 15 amino acids.

This chain links TRBV11-2 with TRBJ2-7; maybe TRBD2 (5 bases). Germline CDR1 is SGHAT and CDR2 is FQNNGV. V was clipped by 1 base and J by 0 bases, with 10 bases between them. The CDR3 consists of 15 residues. Here the CDR3 reads CASSLGSGSSYEQYF. The CDR3 DNA reads as TGTGCCAGCAGCTTAGGGAGTGGGAGCTCCTACGAGCAGTACTTC.

V gene TRBV27 combines with J gene TRBJ2-7; D gene unclear. Germline V gene data show CDR1 as MNHEY and CDR2 as SMNVEV (reference sequence). V lost 6 bases to trimming and J lost 5 bases, with 14 bases between them. This CDR3 spans 13 amino acids. The CDR3 protein is CASRLSPIHEQYF. The CDR3 DNA follows: TGTGCCAGCAGACTTTCCCCCATCCACGAGCAGTACTTC.

The chain is built from TRBV3-1 (or the pseudogene TRBV3-2) and TRBJ2-3; D is perhaps TRBD2 (6 bases). Trimming removed 3 bases from V and 2 bases from J, with 9 bases in between. The CDR3 is 14 amino acids. Germline V gene sequence: CDR1 LGHDT, CDR2 YNNKEL (reference sequence). The CDR3 region is CASSQRRDTDTQYF. For the CDR3, the DNA is TGTGCCAGCAGCCAGAGGAGGGACACAGATACGCAGTATTTT.

V gene TRBV2 combines with J gene TRBJ1-1; the D is unclear. Trimming took off 4 bases at V and 0 bases at J, with 9 bases between the two ends. From germline, CDR1 is SNHLY and CDR2 FYNNEI. CDR3 length: 14 residues. CDR3: CASSASTMNTEAFF. CDR3 DNA sequence: TGTGCCAGCAGTGCCTCTACTATGAACACTGAAGCTTTCTTT.

Of note for this clone: Different DNA sequences within this sample yield the same CDR3. The rearrangement joins TRBV11-2 to TRBJ2-1, with 11 bases matching TRBD2. Germline CDR1 is SGHAT and CDR2 is FQNNGV. J was trimmed by 4 bases and V by 1 base; bases with no gene match: 0. The length of the CDR3 is 15 residues. The CDR3 sequence: CASSLGLAGYNEQFF. The CDR3 DNA sequence: TGTGCCAGCAGCTTAGGACTAGCGGGGTACAATGAGCAGTTCTTC.

This chain uses TRBV5-4 with TRBJ1-6; TRBD1 agrees at 8 bases. The J segment lost 7 bases and the V segment lost 4 bases, leaving 10 bases of the junction unmatched. Germline CDR1 SGHNT, CDR2 YYREEE (reference sequence). The CDR3 is 16 amino acids. As DNA, the CDR3 is TGTGCCAGCAGCATAAACCAGGGGGCCGGGAATTCACCCCTCCACTTT. Translating gives CASSINQGAGNSPLHF.

The rearrangement links TRBV24-1 to TRBJ2-3; 7 bases are shared with TRBD1. This CDR3 is 16 amino acids long. CDR1 and CDR2 (germline): KGHDR, SFDVKD. V lost 4 bases, J lost 6 bases, and 12 bases stayed unmatched. The CDR3 is CATSESGQPITDTQYF. CDR3 sequence (DNA): TGTGCCACCAGTGAGTCGGGACAGCCTATCACGGATACGCAGTATTTT.

The rearrangement links TRBV28 to TRBJ1-5, with D possibly TRBD1 on 5 matching bases. Trimming took off 4 bases at V and 0 bases at J, with 16 bases between the two ends. The CDR3 has 17 amino acids. CDR1 is MDHEN, CDR2 SYDVKM, per germline. The CDR3 DNA sequence: TGTGCCAGCAGTTCCTCGACAGTAAACTATAGCAATCAGCCCCAGCATTTT. It codes for CASSSSTVNYSNQPQHF.

The chain couples TRBV28 to TRBJ2-7, with 7 bases matching TRBD2. The V gene's germline CDR1 is MDHEN and CDR2 SYDVKM. V dropped 3 bases and J dropped 7; count of bases not matched to a gene: 12. This CDR3 contains 15 residues. CDR3 sequence (DNA): TGTGCCAGCAGTTTCGCGGGAGAAGGTGGGCGGGAGCAGTACTTC. It translates to CASSFAGEGGREQYF.

The chain employs TRBV29-1 and TRBJ2-5, with D maybe TRBD1 (6 bases). This CDR3 has 13 residues. Per germline, CDR1 SQVTM and CDR2 ANQGSEA. V lost 4 bases and J 1 base, leaving 10 bases between the germline ends. The CDR3 is CSVAQGLQETQYF. The CDR3 DNA reads as TGCAGCGTTGCCCAGGGGCTCCAAGAGACCCAGTACTTC. Filled out from reference TRBV29-1 and TRBJ2-5, the complete variable domain reads SAVISQKPSRDICQRGTSLTIQCQVDSQVTMMFWYRQQPGQSLTLIATANQGSEATYESGFVIDKFPISRPNLTFSTLTVSNMSPEDSSIYLCSVAQGLQETQYFGPGTRLLVL.